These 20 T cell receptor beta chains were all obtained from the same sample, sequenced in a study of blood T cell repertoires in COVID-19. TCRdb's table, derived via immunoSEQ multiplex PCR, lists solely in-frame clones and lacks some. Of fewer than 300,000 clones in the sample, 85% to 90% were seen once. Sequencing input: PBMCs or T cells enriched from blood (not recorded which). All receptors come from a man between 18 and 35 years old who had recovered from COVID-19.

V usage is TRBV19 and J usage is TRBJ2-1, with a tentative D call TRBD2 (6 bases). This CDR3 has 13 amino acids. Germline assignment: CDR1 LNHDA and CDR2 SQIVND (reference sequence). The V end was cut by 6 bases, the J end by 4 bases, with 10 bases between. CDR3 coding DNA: TGTGCCAGTAGCCCCGGGGGATACAATGAGCAGTTCTTC. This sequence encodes CASSPGGYNEQFF.

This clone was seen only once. The CDR3 sequence: CASIAGGSYEQYF. For the CDR3, the DNA is TGTGCCTCAATAGCGGGAGGATCCTACGAGCAGTACTTC. The V call is TRBV30, the J call TRBJ2-7; 10 bases agree with TRBD2. CDR3 length: 13 residues. CDR1 is GTSNPN, CDR2 SVGIG, per germline (reference sequence). Germline trimming cut 7 bases from V and 1 base from J; bases unmatched to any gene: 4.

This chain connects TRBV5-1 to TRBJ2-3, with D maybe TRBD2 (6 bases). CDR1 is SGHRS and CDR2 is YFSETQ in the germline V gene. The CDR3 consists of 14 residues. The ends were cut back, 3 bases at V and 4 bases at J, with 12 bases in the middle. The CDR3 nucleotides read TGCGCCAGCAGCTCGGCGGGGCCCCCAGATACGCAGTATTTT. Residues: CASSSAGPPDTQYF.

CDR3 nucleotides: TGCGCCAGCAGCTTGGCCGGAGGCGATGCTGAAGCTTTCTTT. It codes for CASSLAGGDAEAFF. This chain links TRBV5-1 with TRBJ1-1; no definite D call. CDR1 SGHRS and CDR2 YFSETQ come from the germline V gene. The CDR3 extends over 14 amino acids. Between the trimmed V and J ends, which lost 0 bases and 6 bases, there was a span of 12 bases.

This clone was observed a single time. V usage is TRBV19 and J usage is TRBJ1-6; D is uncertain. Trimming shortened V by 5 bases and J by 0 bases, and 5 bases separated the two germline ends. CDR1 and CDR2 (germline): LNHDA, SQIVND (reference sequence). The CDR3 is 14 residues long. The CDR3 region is CASSPSSYNSPLHF. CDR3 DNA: TGTGCCAGTAGTCCGAGCTCCTATAATTCACCCCTCCACTTT.

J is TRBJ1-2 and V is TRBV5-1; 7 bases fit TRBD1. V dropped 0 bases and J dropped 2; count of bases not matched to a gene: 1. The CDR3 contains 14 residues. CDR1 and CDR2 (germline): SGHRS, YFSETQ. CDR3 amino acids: CASSLADRNYGYTF. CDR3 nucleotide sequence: TGCGCCAGCAGCTTGGCGGACAGGAACTATGGCTACACCTTC.

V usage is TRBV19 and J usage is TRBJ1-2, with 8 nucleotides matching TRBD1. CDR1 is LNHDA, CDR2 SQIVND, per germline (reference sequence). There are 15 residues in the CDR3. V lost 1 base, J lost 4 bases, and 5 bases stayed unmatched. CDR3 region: CASSIGDRIAYGYTF. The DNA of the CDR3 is TGTGCCAGTAGTATAGGGGACAGGATCGCCTATGGCTACACCTTC. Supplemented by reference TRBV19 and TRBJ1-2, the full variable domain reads DGGITQSPKYLFRKEGQNVTLSCEQNLNHDAMYWYRQDPGQGLRLIYYSQIVNDFQKGDIAEGYSVSREKKESFPLTVTSAQKNPTAFYLCASSIGDRIAYGYTFGSGTRLTVV.

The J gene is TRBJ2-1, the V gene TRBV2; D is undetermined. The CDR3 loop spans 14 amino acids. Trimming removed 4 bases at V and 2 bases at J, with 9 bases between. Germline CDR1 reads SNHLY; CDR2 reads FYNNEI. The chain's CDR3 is CASSVAPTYNEQFF. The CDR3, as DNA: TGTGCCAGCAGTGTAGCCCCCACCTACAATGAGCAGTTCTTC.

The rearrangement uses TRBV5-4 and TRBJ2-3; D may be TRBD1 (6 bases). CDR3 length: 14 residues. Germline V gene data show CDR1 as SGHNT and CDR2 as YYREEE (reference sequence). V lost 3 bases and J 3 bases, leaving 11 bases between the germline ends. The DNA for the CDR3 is TGTGCCAGCAGCTCCGGGACAAATACAGATACGCAGTATTTT. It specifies CASSSGTNTDTQYF.

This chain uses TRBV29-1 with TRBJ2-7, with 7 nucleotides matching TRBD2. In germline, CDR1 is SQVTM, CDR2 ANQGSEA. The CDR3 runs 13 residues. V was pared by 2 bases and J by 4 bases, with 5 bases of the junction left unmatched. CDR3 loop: CSVERAGRYEQYF. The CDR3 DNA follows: TGCAGCGTTGAACGAGCGGGAAGGTACGAGCAGTACTTC.

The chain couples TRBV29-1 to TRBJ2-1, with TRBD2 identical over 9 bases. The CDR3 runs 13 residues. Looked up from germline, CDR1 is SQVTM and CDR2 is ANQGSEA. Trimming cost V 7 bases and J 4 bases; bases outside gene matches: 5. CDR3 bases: TGCAGCGCTGAGCGGGAGGTATACAATGAGCAGTTCTTC. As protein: CSAEREVYNEQFF.

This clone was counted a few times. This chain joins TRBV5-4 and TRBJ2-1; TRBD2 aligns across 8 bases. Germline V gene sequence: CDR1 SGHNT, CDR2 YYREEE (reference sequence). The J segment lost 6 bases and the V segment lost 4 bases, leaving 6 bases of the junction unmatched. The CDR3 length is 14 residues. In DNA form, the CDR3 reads TGTGCCAGCAGCCAGGGACTAGGAAGCAATGAGCAGTTCTTC. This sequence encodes CASSQGLGSNEQFF.

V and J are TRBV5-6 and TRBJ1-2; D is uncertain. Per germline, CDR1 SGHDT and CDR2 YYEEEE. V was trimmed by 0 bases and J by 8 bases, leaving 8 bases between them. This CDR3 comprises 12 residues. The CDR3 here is CASSLVIEGYTF. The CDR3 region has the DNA TGTGCCAGCAGCTTGGTCATAGAGGGCTACACCTTC.

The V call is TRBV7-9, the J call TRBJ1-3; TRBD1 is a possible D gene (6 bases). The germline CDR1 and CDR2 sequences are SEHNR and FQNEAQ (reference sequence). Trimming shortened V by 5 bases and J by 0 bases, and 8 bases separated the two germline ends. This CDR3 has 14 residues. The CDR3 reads CASSQGTSGNTIYF. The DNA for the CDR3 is TGTGCCAGCAGCCAGGGGACCTCTGGAAACACCATATATTTT.

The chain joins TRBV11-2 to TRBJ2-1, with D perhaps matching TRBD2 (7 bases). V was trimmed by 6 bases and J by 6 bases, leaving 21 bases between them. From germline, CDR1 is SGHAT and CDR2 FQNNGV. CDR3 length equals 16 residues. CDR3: CASRDFSGGAFNEQFF. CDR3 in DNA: TGTGCCAGCAGAGATTTCTCGGGGGGCGCGTTCAATGAGCAGTTCTTC.

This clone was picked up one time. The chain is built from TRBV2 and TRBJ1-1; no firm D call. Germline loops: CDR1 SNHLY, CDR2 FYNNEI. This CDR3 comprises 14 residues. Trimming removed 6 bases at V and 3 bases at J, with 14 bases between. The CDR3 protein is CASRASMGDTEAFF. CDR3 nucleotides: TGTGCCAGCAGAGCCTCCATGGGAGACACTGAAGCTTTCTTT. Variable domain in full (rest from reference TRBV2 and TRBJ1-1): EPEVTQTPSHQVTQMGQEVILRCVPISNHLYFYWYRQILGQKVEFLVSFYNNEISEKSEIFDDQFSVERPDGSNFTLKIRSTKLEDSAMYFCASRASMGDTEAFFGQGTRLTVV.

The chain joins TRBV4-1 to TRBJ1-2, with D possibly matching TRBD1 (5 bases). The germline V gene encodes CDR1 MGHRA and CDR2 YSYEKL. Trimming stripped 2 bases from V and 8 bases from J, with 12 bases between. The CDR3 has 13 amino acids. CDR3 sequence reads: CASSQSRWGGYTF. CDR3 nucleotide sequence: TGCGCCAGCAGCCAATCCCGCTGGGGCGGCTACACCTTC.

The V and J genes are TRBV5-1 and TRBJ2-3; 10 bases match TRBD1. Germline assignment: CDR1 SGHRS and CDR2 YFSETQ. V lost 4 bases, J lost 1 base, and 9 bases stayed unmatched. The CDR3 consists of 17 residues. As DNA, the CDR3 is TGCGCCAGCAGCGGAAAGGGACAGGGGAGCGGCACAGATACGCAGTATTTT. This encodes CASSGKGQGSGTDTQYF.

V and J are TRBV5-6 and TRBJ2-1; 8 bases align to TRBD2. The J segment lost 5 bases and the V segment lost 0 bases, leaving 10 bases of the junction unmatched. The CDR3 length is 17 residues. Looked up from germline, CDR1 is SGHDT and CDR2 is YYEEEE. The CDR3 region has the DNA TGTGCCAGCAGCTTGGCCTCGGCGGGGGGTAAGCACAATGAGCAGTTCTTC. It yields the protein CASSLASAGGKHNEQFF.

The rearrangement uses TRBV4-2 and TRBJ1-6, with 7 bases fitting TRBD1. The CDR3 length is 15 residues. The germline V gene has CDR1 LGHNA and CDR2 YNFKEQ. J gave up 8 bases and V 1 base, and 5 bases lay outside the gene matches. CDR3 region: CASSQALGGDSPLHF. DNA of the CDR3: TGTGCCAGCAGCCAAGCGTTAGGGGGCGATTCACCCCTCCACTTT.